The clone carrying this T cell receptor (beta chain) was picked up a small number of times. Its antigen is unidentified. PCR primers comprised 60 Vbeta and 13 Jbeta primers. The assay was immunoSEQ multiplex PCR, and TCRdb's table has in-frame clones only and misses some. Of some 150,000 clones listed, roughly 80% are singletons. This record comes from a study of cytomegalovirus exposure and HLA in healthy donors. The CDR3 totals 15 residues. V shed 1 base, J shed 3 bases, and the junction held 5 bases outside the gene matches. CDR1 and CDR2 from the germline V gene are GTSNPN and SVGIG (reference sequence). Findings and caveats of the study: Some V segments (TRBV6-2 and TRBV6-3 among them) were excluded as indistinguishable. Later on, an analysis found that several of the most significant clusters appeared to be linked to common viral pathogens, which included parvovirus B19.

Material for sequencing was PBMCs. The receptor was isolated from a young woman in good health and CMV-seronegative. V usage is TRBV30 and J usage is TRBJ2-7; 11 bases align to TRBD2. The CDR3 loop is CAWSGAGTSGYEQYF. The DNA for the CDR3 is TGTGCCTGGAGTGGTGCGGGGACTAGCGGCTACGAGCAGTACTTC.